This T cell receptor (beta chain) is from a study of blood T cell repertoires in COVID-19. In the original analysis: Reference gene primer amplification yielded estimated nucleated cell counts. The assay was immunoSEQ multiplex PCR, and TCRdb's table has in-frame clones only and misses some. That table furnishes V, J and clone size, whereas the DNA furnished D and trimming. The sample carries around 100,000 clones, 75% to 90% recorded once. The germline V and J ends were trimmed by 2 bases and 5 bases, with 10 bases remaining between them. This CDR3 is built from 13 residues. Germline CDR1 is SGHNT and CDR2 is YYREEE (reference sequence).

This TCR was recovered from a woman aged 60 to 75 with COVID-19, enrolled during active disease. This chain joins TRBV5-4 and TRBJ2-5; maybe TRBD1 (5 bases). Sequenced: peripheral blood. CDR3 in DNA: TGTGCCAGCAGCTTAAGGGGCCGTGAGACCCAGTACTTC. Translation: CASSLRGRETQYF.